This T cell receptor (beta chain) came from a study of blood T cell repertoires in COVID-19 (dated by TCRdb to 2018 to 2021). For the study in its entirety: Samples covering the acute and convalescent phases of COVID-19 were provided by collaborators in the United States, Italy and Spain. A de-identified subject ID, COVID-19 status, age in years and sex were almost always included in the sample metadata. Where available, HLA class I and class II types were taken from metadata supplied by the sample provider and were not determined by assay-based typing. Samples were obtained from the ongoing ImmuneRACE study (first 160 participants) and from about 1,300 subjects provided by 6 global collaborators. The repertoires were made available in a free public database intended to serve as a resource for research on the immune response to SARS-CoV-2. Subjects who had been exposed to COVID-19, were actively infected with it, or had recovered from it provided the deeply sampled blood TCRbeta repertoires that made up the dataset. The material from the prospective study consisted of cDNA or gDNA derived from T cells, B-cell-depleted T cells, or PBMCs. Broad study findings and their caveats: The amount of clinical and demographic metadata varied by source and participant and was provided uncurated.

Concerning this clone itself: There is no known antigen for this receptor. The sample holds no much larger clone one base away, and base qualities are not on file.

TCRbeta CDR3 regions were amplified from genomic DNA by means of the immunoSEQ Assay, a bias-controlled multiplex PCR. The study's processing was this. Within the assay, amplification of reference gene primers was used to estimate how many nucleated cells each sample contained. Sequence reads were collapsed and filtered to measure the absolute abundance of every unique TCRbeta CDR3 rearrangement. For each sample, productive Simpson clonality was calculated as the square root of Simpson's diversity index over productive rearrangements. The source is immuneACCESS, and TCRdb retained only in-frame sequences with V and J called. Part of the clones is not carried over; for the studies checked, unresolved V genes explain less than half of this, and the remainder is unexplained. V, J and clone size are those of that table, while D and trimming were read from the DNA. Across this sample there are around 250,000 clones, with 65% to 90% seen only once. The leading ten clones occupy roughly 15% of the sample.

Participants in the prospective study were aged roughly 18 to 100 years, lived in about two dozen United States geographic areas, and enrolled through a virtual design. In the prospective study, participants were assigned to cohorts based on the clinical history participants reported in a screening survey and a study questionnaire. For ImmuneRACE Cohort 3, a participant was defined as recovered based on two consecutive negative NP/OP PCR tests, clearance by a healthcare professional, or resolution of symptoms. In the prospective study, mobile phlebotomists collected whole blood, serum and a nasopharyngeal or oropharyngeal swab from each participant. Over a roughly two-month period, participants in the prospective study had the option of providing additional blood draws and questionnaires. Before DNA extraction, blood samples from the prospective study were shipped at room temperature or frozen.

Sequenced: PBMCs or T cells enriched from blood (not recorded which). The receptor's source is a young man who had recovered from COVID-19.

The nucleotide sequence reads as follows: TGTGCCAGCAGCCCCAGGCAGGGGTCATCCTACAATGAGCAGTTCTTC. Its amino acids are CASSPRQGSSYNEQFF. The chain links TRBV7-8 with TRBJ2-1; TRBD1 is a possible D gene, resting on 6 matching bases. CDR3 length: 16 amino acids, cysteine to phenylalanine. Left in the record is the CDR3 DNA by itself, 48 bases read in frame from the first base. The CDR1 and CDR2 encoded by the germline V gene are SGHVS and FQNEAQ. Cut back by 5 bases and 1 base, the V and J ends lie 15 bases apart.